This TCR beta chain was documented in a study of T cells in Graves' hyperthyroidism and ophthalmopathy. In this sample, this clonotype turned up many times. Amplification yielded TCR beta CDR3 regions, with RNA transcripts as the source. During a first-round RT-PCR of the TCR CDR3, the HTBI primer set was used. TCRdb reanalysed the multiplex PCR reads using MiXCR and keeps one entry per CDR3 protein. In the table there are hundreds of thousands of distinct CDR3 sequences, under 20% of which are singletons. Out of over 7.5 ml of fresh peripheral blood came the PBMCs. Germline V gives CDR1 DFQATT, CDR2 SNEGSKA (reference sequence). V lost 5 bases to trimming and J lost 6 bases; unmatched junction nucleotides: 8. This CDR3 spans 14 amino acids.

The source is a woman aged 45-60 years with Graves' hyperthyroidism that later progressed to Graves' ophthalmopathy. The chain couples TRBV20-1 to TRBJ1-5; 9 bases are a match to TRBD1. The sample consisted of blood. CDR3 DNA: TGCAGTGCTCGACAGGGGGGGAAAAGTCAGCCCCAGCATTTT. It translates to CSARQGGKSQPQHF.